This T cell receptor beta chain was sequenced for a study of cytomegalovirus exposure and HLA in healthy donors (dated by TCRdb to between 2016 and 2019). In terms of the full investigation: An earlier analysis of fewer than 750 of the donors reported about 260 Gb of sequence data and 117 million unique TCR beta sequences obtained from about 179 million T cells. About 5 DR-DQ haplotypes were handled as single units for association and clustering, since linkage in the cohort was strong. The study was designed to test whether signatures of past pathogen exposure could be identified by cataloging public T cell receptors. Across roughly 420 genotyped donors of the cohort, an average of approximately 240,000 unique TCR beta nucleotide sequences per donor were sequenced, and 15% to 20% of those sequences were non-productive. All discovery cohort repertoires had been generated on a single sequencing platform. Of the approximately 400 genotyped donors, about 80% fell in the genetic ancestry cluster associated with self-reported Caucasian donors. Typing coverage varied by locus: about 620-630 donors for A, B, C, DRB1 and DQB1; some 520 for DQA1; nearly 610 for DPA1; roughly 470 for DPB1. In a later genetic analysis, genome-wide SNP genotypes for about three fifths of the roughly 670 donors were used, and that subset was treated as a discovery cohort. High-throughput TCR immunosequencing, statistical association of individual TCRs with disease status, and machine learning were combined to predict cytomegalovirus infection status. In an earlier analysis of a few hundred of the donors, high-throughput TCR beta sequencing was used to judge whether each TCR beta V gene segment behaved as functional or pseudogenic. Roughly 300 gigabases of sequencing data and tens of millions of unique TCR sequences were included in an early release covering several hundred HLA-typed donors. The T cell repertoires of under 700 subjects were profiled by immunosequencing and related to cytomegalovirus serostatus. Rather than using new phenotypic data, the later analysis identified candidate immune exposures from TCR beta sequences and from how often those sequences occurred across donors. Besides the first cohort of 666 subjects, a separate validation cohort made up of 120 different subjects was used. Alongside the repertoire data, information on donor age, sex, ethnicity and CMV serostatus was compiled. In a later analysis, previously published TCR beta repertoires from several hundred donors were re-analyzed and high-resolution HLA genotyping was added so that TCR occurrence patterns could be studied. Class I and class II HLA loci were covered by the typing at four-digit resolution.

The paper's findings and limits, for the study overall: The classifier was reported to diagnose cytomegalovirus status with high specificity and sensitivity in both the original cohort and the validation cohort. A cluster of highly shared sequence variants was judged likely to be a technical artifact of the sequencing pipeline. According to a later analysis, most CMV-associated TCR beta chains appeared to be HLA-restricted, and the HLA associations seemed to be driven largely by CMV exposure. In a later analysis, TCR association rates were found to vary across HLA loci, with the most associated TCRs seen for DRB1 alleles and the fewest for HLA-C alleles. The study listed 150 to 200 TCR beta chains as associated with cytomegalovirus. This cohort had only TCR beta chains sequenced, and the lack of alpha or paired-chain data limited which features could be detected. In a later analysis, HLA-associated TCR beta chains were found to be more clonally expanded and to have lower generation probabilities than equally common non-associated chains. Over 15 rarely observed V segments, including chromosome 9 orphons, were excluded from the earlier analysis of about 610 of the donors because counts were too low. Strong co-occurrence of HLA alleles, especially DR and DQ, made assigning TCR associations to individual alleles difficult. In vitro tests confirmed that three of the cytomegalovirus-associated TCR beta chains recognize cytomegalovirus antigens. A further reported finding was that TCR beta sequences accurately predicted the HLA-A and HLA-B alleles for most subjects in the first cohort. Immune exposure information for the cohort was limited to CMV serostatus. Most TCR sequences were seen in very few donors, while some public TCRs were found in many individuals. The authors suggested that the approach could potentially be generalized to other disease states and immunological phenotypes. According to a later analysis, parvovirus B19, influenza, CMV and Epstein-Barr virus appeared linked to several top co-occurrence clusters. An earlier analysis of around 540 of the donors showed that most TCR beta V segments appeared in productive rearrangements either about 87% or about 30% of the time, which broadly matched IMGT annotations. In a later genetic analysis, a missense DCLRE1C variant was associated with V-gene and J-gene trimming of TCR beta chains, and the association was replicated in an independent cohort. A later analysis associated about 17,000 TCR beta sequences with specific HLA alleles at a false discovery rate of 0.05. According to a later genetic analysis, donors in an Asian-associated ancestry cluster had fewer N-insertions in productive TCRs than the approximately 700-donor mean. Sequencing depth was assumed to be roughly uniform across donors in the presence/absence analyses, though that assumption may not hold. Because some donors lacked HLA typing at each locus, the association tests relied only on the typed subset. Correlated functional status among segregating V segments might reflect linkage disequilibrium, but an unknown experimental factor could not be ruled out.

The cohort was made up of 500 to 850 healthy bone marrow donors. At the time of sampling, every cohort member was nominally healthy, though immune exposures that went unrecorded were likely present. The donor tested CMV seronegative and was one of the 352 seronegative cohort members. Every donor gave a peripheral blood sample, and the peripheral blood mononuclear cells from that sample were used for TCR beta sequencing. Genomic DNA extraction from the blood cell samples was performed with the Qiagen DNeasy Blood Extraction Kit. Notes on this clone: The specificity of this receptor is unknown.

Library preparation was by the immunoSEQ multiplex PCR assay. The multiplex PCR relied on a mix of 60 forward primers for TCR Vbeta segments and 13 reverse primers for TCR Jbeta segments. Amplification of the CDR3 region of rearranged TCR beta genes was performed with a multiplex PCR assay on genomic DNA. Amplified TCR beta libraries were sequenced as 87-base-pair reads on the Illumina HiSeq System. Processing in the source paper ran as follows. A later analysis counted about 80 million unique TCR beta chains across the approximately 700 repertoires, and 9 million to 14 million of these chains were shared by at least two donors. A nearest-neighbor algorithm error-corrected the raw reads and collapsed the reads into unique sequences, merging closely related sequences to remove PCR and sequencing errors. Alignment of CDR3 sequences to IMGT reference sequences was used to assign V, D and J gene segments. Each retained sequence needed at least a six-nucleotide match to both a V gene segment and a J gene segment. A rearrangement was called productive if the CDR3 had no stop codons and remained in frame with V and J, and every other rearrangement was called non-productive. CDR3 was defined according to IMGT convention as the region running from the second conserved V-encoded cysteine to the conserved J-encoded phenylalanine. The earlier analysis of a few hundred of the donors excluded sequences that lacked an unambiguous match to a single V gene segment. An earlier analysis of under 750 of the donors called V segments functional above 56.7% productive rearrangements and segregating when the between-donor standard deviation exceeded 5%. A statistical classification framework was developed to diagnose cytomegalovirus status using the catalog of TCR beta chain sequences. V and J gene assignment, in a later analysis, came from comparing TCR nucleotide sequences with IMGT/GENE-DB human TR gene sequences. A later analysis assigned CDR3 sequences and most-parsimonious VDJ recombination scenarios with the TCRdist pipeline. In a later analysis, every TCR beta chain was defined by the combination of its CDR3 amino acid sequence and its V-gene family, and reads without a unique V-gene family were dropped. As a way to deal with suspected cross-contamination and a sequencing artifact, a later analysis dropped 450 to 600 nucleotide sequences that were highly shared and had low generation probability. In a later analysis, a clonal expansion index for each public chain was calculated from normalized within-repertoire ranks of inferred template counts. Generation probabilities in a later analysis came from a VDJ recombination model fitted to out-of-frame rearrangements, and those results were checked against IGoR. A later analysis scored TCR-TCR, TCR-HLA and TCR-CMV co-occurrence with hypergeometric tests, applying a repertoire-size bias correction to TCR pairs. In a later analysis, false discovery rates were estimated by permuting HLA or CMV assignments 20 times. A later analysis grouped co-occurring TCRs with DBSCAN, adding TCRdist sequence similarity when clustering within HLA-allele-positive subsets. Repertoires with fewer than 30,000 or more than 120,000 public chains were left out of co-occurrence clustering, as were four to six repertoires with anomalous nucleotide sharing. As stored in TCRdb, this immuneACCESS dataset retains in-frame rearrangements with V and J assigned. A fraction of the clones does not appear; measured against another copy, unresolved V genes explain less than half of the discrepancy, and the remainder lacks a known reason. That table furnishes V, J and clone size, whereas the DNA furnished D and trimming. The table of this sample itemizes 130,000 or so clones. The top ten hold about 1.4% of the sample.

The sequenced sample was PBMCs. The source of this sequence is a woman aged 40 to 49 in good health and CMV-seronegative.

The encoded CDR3 is CASSPMRQRGGGETQYF. The base sequence is TGCGCCAGCAGCCCTATGCGACAGCGGGGGGGAGGAGAGACCCAGTACTTC. The chain uses TRBV4-3 and TRBJ2-5; 10 bases in between match TRBD2. Clipping removes 4 bases from V and 4 bases from J, with 12 as the unmatched junction base count. CDR3 length: 17 amino acids, cysteine to phenylalanine. The retained sequence is limited to the CDR3, 51 bases, with the frame set at the first base. CDR1 and CDR2 (LGHNA, YSLEER) derive from the germline V gene.